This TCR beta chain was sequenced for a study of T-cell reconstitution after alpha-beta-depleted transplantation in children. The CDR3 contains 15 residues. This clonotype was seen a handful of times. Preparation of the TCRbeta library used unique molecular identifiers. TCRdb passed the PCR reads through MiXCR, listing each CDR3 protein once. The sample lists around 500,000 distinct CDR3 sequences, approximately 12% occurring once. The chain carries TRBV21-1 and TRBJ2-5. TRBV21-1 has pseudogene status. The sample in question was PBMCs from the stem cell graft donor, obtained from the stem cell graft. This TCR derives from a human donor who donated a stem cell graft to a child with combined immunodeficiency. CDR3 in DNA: TGTGCCAGCAGCACCGTGGCTGGGTTCCAAGAGACCCAGTACTTC. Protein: CASSTVAGFQETQYF.